A selection of T cell receptor beta chains follows, all from one sample in a study of T cell repertoires in cytomegalovirus infection. TCRdb fed the reads into MiXCR, producing one record per CDR3 protein. The sample lists some 200,000 distinct CDR3 sequences; under 25% were seen once. Sequencing input: PBMCs. Every receptor here comes from a human donor in good health (CMV status not recorded). Some clones in this sample may be carry-over from other donors' samples. Both conserved end residues are part of each CDR3. D genes are given only for firm matches. Part of the rows lack a size; the others show once, few, many or a class for expanded clones.

CDR3 protein: CATSRVARANTEAFF
CDR3 DNA: TGTGCCACCAGCAGAGTCGCCAGGGCGAACACTGAAGCTTTCTTT
J gene: TRBJ1-1
D gene: NA
V gene: TRBV15
clone size: NA

CDR3 protein: CASSSDRGSYNEQFF
CDR3 DNA: TGTGCCAGCAGCTCCGACAGGGGCTCCTACAATGAGCAGTTCTTC
J gene: TRBJ2-1
D gene: TRBD1
V gene: TRBV7-3
clone size: many

CDR3 protein: CASSPESRHGYTF
CDR3 DNA: TGTGCCAGCTCACCGGAATCCAGGCATGGCTACACCTTC
J gene: TRBJ1-2
D gene: NA
V gene: TRBV18
clone size: few

CDR3 protein: CASRGQWNTEAFF
CDR3 DNA: TGTGCCAGCAGGGGACAGTGGAACACTGAAGCTTTCTTT
J gene: TRBJ1-1
D gene: TRBD1
V gene: TRBV27
clone size: few

CDR3 protein: CASSAHLAGANNEQFF
CDR3 DNA: TGTGCCAGCAGCGCCCACTTAGCGGGAGCTAACAATGAGCAGTTCTTC
J gene: TRBJ2-1
D gene: TRBD2
V gene: TRBV7-3
clone size: few

CDR3 protein: CASSWGHGTDTQYF
CDR3 DNA: TGTGCCAGCAGCTGGGGGCACGGCACAGATACGCAGTATTTT
J gene: TRBJ2-3
D gene: NA
V gene: TRBV7-2
clone size: many

CDR3 protein: CASPPGGGAGNGELFF
CDR3 DNA: TGTGCCAGCCCCCCGGGAGGGGGGGCTGGAAACGGGGAGCTGTTTTTT
J gene: TRBJ2-2
D gene: TRBD2
V gene: TRBV7-8
clone size: once

CDR3 protein: CASSFYRVLPAGELFF
CDR3 DNA: TGTGCCAGCAGCTTCTATCGGGTACTCCCCGCCGGGGAGCTGTTTTTT
J gene: TRBJ2-2
D gene: NA
V gene: TRBV7-8
clone size: NA

CDR3 protein: CSARGADTSYEQYF
CDR3 DNA: TGCAGTGCTAGAGGGGCTGACACCTCCTACGAGCAGTACTTC
J gene: TRBJ2-7
D gene: NA
V gene: TRBV20-1
clone size: NA

CDR3 protein: CASSLGGVVPMNTEAFF
CDR3 DNA: TGTGCCAGCAGCTTAGGGGGGGTCGTACCAATGAACACTGAAGCTTTCTTT
J gene: TRBJ1-1
D gene: NA
V gene: TRBV7-8
clone size: many

CDR3 protein: CASSLEVNTDAFF
CDR3 DNA: TGTGCCAGCAGCTTAGAAGTGAACACTGATGCTTTCTTT
J gene: TRBJ1-1
D gene: NA
V gene: TRBV11-2
clone size: NA

CDR3 protein: CASSTSGRGRDEQFF
CDR3 DNA: TGCGCCAGCAGCACTAGCGGGAGGGGAAGGGATGAGCAGTTCTTC
J gene: TRBJ2-1
D gene: TRBD2
V gene: TRBV5-1
clone size: NA

CDR3 protein: CSVGGQPLAKNIQYF
CDR3 DNA: TGCAGCGTAGGGGGGCAGCCCTTAGCCAAAAACATTCAGTACTTC
J gene: TRBJ2-4
D gene: NA
V gene: TRBV29-1
clone size: NA

CDR3 protein: CASSRLAADYEQYF
CDR3 DNA: TGTGCCAGCAGCCGACTAGCCGCCGACTACGAGCAGTACTTC
J gene: TRBJ2-7
D gene: TRBD2
V gene: TRBV4-2
clone size: few

CDR3 protein: CASSFRGQGAYGYTF
CDR3 DNA: TGTGCCAGCAGTTTCCGTGGACAGGGAGCCTATGGCTACACCTTC
J gene: TRBJ1-2
D gene: TRBD1
V gene: TRBV6-6
clone size: few

CDR3 protein: CASSRAGTDNTEAFF
CDR3 DNA: TGTGCCAGCAGCCGAGCGGGGACCGATAACACTGAAGCTTTCTTT
J gene: TRBJ1-1
D gene: NA
V gene: TRBV7-9
clone size: NA

CDR3 protein: CASSVVENTEAFF
CDR3 DNA: TGTGCCAGCAGTGTGGTGGAGAACACTGAAGCTTTCTTT
J gene: TRBJ1-1
D gene: NA
V gene: TRBV2
clone size: NA

CDR3 protein: CASADPGQGQYGYTF
CDR3 DNA: TGTGCCAGCGCAGACCCTGGACAGGGGCAATATGGCTACACCTTC
J gene: TRBJ1-2
D gene: TRBD1
V gene: TRBV12-3/TRBV12-4
clone size: NA

CDR3 protein: CASSSTSGVQETQYF
CDR3 DNA: TGTGCCAGCAGCTCCACTAGCGGGGTCCAAGAGACCCAGTACTTC
J gene: TRBJ2-5
D gene: TRBD2
V gene: TRBV7-9
clone size: many

CDR3 protein: CASSFGAGQGSYGYTF
CDR3 DNA: TGTGCCAGCAGTTTCGGAGCGGGACAGGGGAGCTATGGCTACACCTTC
J gene: TRBJ1-2
D gene: TRBD1
V gene: TRBV12-3/TRBV12-4
clone size: many

CDR3 protein: CAISAVTGNTEAFF
CDR3 DNA: TGTGCCATCAGTGCGGTGACAGGGAACACTGAAGCTTTCTTT
J gene: TRBJ1-1
D gene: NA
V gene: TRBV10-3
clone size: NA

CDR3 protein: CASSRGDTQYF
CDR3 DNA: TGTGCCAGCAGCAGAGGTGATACGCAGTATTTT
J gene: TRBJ2-3
D gene: NA
V gene: TRBV7-9
clone size: many

CDR3 protein: CASSGYRGNEQFF
CDR3 DNA: TGTGCCAGCAGTGGATACAGGGGCAATGAGCAGTTCTTC
J gene: TRBJ2-1
D gene: TRBD1
V gene: TRBV6-1
clone size: NA

CDR3 protein: CASSYTGQENSPLHF
CDR3 DNA: TGTGCCAGCAGTTACACGGGACAGGAAAATTCACCCCTCCACTTT
J gene: TRBJ1-6
D gene: TRBD1
V gene: TRBV6-5
clone size: NA

CDR3 protein: CASSLDLAGSGEQYF
CDR3 DNA: TGCGCCAGCAGCTTGGACCTCGCGGGATCAGGCGAGCAGTACTTC
J gene: TRBJ2-7
D gene: NA
V gene: TRBV5-1
clone size: many

CDR3 protein: CASSGGLHNEKLFF
CDR3 DNA: TGTGCCAGCAGCGGAGGACTCCATAATGAAAAACTGTTTTTT
J gene: TRBJ1-4
D gene: NA
V gene: TRBV7-4
clone size: NA

CDR3 protein: CAISPRTGNTEAFF
CDR3 DNA: TGTGCCATCAGCCCTCGGACGGGGAACACTGAAGCTTTCTTT
J gene: TRBJ1-1
D gene: NA
V gene: TRBV10-3
clone size: NA

CDR3 protein: CASSYPSPTGFHEQYF
CDR3 DNA: TGTGCCAGCAGTTACCCCAGTCCCACAGGGTTCCACGAGCAGTACTTC
J gene: TRBJ2-7
D gene: NA
V gene: TRBV6-1
clone size: NA

CDR3 protein: CASSLSTWFRTVAGELFF
CDR3 DNA: TGCGCCAGCAGCTTGAGTACTTGGTTCCGTACCGTCGCCGGGGAGCTGTTTTTT
J gene: TRBJ2-2
D gene: NA
V gene: TRBV5-1
clone size: few

CDR3 protein: CAGRQGSTGELFF
CDR3 DNA: TGTGCCGGCCGGCAGGGGAGCACCGGGGAGCTGTTTTTT
J gene: TRBJ2-2
D gene: NA
V gene: TRBV7-9
clone size: many

CDR3 protein: CSVRGGGPAPQSTDTQYF
CDR3 DNA: TGCAGCGTCCGGGGGGGGGGCCCGGCGCCACAAAGCACAGATACGCAGTATTTT
J gene: TRBJ2-3
D gene: TRBD2
V gene: TRBV29-1
clone size: few

CDR3 protein: CASRSIRQDPNQPQHF
CDR3 DNA: TGTGCCAGCAGATCTATTAGACAGGATCCCAATCAGCCCCAGCATTTT
J gene: TRBJ1-5
D gene: NA
V gene: TRBV28
clone size: NA

CDR3 protein: CASTLRTGGIMNTEAFF
CDR3 DNA: TGTGCCAGTACCCTCCGGACAGGTGGTATAATGAACACTGAAGCTTTCTTT
J gene: TRBJ1-1
D gene: TRBD1
V gene: TRBV19
clone size: NA

CDR3 protein: CSARDRVGQSYEQYF
CDR3 DNA: TGCAGTGCTAGAGATCGGGTAGGGCAAAGCTACGAGCAGTACTTC
J gene: TRBJ2-7
D gene: NA
V gene: TRBV20-1
clone size: NA

CDR3 protein: CSARAGASANEKLFF
CDR3 DNA: TGCAGTGCTAGAGCGGGGGCGTCGGCTAATGAAAAACTGTTTTTT
J gene: TRBJ1-4
D gene: NA
V gene: TRBV20-1
clone size: NA

CDR3 protein: CASSSGNLLYEQYF
CDR3 DNA: TGTGCCAGCAGTTCTGGGAACTTGCTCTACGAGCAGTACTTC
J gene: TRBJ2-7
D gene: NA
V gene: TRBV12-3/TRBV12-4
clone size: NA

CDR3 protein: CASSPKQEPNEKLFF
CDR3 DNA: TGTGCCAGCAGCCCAAAACAGGAACCTAATGAAAAACTGTTTTTT
J gene: TRBJ1-4
D gene: NA
V gene: TRBV2
clone size: NA

CDR3 protein: CASSYIRVGTGELFF
CDR3 DNA: TGTGCCAGCAGTTATATCAGGGTCGGCACCGGGGAGCTGTTTTTT
J gene: TRBJ2-2
D gene: NA
V gene: TRBV28
clone size: NA

CDR3 protein: CASTEGTYNQPQHF
CDR3 DNA: TGTGCCAGCACCGAAGGGACGTACAATCAGCCCCAGCATTTT
J gene: TRBJ1-5
D gene: NA
V gene: TRBV28
clone size: NA

CDR3 protein: CSAPLEGQGPFAYNEQFF
CDR3 DNA: TGCAGTGCTCCATTAGAGGGACAGGGTCCCTTTGCCTACAATGAGCAGTTCTTC
J gene: TRBJ2-1
D gene: TRBD1
V gene: TRBV20-1
clone size: few

CDR3 protein: CASTLAAADTQYF
CDR3 DNA: TGTGCCAGCACCTTAGCGGCTGCAGATACGCAGTATTTT
J gene: TRBJ2-3
D gene: NA
V gene: TRBV7-9
clone size: many

CDR3 protein: CASSLGGLAEAFF
CDR3 DNA: TGTGCCAGCAGCTTAGGAGGGTTGGCGGAAGCTTTCTTT
J gene: TRBJ1-1
D gene: NA
V gene: TRBV5-5
clone size: few

CDR3 protein: CASSQDWDSGANVLTF
CDR3 DNA: TGCGCCAGCAGCCAAGATTGGGACTCTGGGGCCAACGTCCTGACTTTC
J gene: TRBJ2-6
D gene: NA
V gene: TRBV4-3
clone size: many

CDR3 protein: CAISESERRADTGELFF
CDR3 DNA: TGTGCCATCAGTGAGTCGGAGAGGAGGGCGGACACCGGGGAGCTGTTTTTT
J gene: TRBJ2-2
D gene: NA
V gene: TRBV10-3
clone size: NA